This T cell receptor (beta chain) derives from a study of CD8 T cells in ankylosing spondylitis. Using quantitative 5'-RACE with molecular barcodes, the authors made TCR beta libraries. MiXCR, run by TCRdb on the 5' RACE reads, gives a single entry per CDR3 protein. This sample has roughly 700,000 distinct CDR3 sequences; around 17% occur once, and the top ten carry 19%. This clonotype has more than one count but fewer than ten. What it recognizes is unknown. Trimming removed 0 bases at V and 10 bases at J, with 9 bases between. Germline CDR1 and CDR2: SGHDT and YYEEEE. This CDR3 comprises 12 residues. Broader study findings: Clones linked to disease, bearing a CD8+ phenotype, were relatively rare in peripheral blood. In ankylosing spondylitis patients, matched synovial fluid reportedly showed significant enrichment of disease-linked clones. Past research had described some motif variants in reactive arthritis synovial fluid and blood. Fewer than ten highly homologous variants made up a TCR beta motif that seemed to typify ankylosing spondylitis blood.

Sequenced input: blood, either unsorted or a sorted T cell fraction (not recorded which). The rearrangement uses TRBV5-6 and TRBJ2-3, with unresolved D. This TCR was recovered from a male donor with ankylosing spondylitis. CDR3 region: CASSLEPAPQYF. The CDR3 coding sequence is TGTGCCAGCAGCTTGGAGCCCGCCCCGCAGTATTTT. The full variable domain, its missing parts supplied by reference TRBV5-6 and TRBJ2-3, is DAGVTQSPTHLIKTRGQQVTLRCSPKSGHDTVSWYQQALGQGPQFIFQYYEEEERQRGNFPDRFSGHQFPNYSSELNVNALLLGDSALYLCASSLEPAPQYFGPGTRLTVL.